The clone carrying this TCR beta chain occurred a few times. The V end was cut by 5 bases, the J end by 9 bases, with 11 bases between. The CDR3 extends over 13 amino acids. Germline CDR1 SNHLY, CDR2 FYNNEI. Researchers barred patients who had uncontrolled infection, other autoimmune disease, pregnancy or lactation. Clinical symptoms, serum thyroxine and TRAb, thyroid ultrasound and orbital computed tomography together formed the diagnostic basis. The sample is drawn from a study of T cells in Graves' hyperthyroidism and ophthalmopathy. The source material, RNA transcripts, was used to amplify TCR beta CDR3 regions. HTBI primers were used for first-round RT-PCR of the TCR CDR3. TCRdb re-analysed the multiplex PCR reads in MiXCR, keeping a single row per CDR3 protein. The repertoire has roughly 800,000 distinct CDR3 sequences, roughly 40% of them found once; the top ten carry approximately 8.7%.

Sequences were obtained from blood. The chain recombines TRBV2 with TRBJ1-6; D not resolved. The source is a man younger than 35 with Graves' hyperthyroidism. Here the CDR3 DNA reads TGTGCCAGCAGTTCCCTGGGGTCTTCACCCCTCCACTTT. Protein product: CASSSLGSSPLHF.